This T cell receptor (beta chain) was profiled in a study of T cell repertoires in cytomegalovirus infection. V was clipped by 7 bases and J by 0 bases, with 10 bases between them. This CDR3 has 14 amino acids. Germline values: CDR1 MNHNY, CDR2 SVGAGI (reference sequence). TCRdb processed the reads anew with MiXCR; each CDR3 protein has one entry. Of about 530,000 distinct CDR3 sequences listed, less than 30% are singletons. On this clonotype: Its matching antigen is unknown.

Points from the study as a whole: HLA-C-restricted TCR beta clonotypes specific for CMV led the ex vivo response.

The sample taken for sequencing was PBMCs. The sequence was collected from a human donor in good health (CMV status not recorded). Some clones in this sample may be carry-over from other donors' samples. V and J are TRBV6-6 and TRBJ1-3; D is ambiguous. CDR3 in DNA: TGTGCCAGCACCGATACCCGCTCTGGAAACACCATATATTTT. Amino acids: CASTDTRSGNTIYF.